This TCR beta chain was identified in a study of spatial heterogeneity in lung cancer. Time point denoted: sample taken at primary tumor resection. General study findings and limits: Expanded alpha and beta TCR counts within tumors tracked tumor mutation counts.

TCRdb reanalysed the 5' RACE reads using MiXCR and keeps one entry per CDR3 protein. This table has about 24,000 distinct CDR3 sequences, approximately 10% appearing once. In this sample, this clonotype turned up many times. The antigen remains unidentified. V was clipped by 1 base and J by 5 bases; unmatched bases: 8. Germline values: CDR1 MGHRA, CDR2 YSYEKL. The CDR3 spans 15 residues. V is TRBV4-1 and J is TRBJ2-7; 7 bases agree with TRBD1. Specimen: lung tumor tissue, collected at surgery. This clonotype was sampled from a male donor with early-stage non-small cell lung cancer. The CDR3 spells CASSQASRGFDEQYF. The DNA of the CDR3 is TGCGCCAGCAGCCAAGCGTCCAGGGGGTTCGACGAGCAGTACTTC.